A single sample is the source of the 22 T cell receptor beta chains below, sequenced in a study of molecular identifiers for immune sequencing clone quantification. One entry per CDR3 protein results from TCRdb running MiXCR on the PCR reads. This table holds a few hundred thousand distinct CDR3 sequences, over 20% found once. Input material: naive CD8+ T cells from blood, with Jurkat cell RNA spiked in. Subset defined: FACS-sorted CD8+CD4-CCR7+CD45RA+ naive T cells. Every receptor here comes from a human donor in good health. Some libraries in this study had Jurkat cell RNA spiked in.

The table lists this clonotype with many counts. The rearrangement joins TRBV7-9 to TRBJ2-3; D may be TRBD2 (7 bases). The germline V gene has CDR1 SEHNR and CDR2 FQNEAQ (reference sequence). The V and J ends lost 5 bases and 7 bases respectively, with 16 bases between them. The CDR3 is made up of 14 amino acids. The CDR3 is CASSTRRGAHTQYF. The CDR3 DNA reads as TGTGCCAGCAGCACGCGCCGGGGGGCCCATACGCAGTATTTT. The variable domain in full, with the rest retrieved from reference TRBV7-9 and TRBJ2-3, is DTGVSQNPRHKITKRGQNVTFRCDPISEHNRLYWYRQTLGQGPEFLTYFQNEAQLEKSRLLSDRFSAERPKGSFSTLEIQRTEQGDSAMYLCASSTRRGAHTQYFGPGTRLTVL.

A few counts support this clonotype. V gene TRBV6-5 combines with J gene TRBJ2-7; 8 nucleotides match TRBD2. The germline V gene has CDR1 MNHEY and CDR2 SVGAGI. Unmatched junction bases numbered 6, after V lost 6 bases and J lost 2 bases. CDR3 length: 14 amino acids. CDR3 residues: CASSTGGPAYEQYF. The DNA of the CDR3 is TGTGCCAGCAGCACGGGGGGGCCCGCCTACGAGCAGTACTTC.

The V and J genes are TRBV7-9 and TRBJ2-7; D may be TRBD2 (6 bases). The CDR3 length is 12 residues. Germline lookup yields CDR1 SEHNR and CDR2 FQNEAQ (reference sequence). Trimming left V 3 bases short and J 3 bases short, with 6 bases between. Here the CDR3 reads CASSLDYYEQYF. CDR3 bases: TGTGCCAGCAGCTTGGACTACTACGAGCAGTACTTC.

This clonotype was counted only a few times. The CDR3 bases are TGCGCCAGCAGCCAAGATAGGGCTAGTGTTACAGATACGCAGTATTTT. Its protein is CASSQDRASVTDTQYF. This chain connects TRBV4-3 to TRBJ2-3; no clear D. V lost 0 bases, J lost 3 bases, and 13 bases lay in between. This CDR3 has 16 amino acids. Germline CDR1 and CDR2: LGHNA and YSLEER.

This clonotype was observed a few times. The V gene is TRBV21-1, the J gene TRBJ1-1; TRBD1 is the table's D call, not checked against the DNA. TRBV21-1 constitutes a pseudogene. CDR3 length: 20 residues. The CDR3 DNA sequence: TGTGCCAGCAGCAAAGGGAAAGGGGATTTCAGGGGGCACGGGGTTTACGAAGCTTTCTTT. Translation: CASSKGKGDFRGHGVYEAFF.

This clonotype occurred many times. CDR3 sequence reads: CASSLAGQAYEQYF. The CDR3 DNA follows: TGTGCCAGCAGCTTAGCCGGACAGGCCTACGAGCAGTACTTC. The V gene is TRBV7-8, the J gene TRBJ2-7; 7 bases agree with TRBD1. After removal of 0 bases from V and 2 bases from J, the junction contained 1 base not matched to a gene. The CDR3 spans 14 residues. CDR1 is SGHVS and CDR2 is FQNEAQ in the germline V gene.

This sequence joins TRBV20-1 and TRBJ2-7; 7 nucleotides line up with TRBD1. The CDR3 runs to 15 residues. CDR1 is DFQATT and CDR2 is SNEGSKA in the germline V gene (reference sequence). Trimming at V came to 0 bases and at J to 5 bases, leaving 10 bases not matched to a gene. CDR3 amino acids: CSARDRDSNIHEQYF. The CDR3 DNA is TGCAGTGCTAGAGATAGGGACAGCAATATCCACGAGCAGTACTTC.

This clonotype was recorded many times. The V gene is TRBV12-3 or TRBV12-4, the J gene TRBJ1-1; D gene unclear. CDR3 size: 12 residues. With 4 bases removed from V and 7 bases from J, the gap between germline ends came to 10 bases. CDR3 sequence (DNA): TGTGCCAGCAGTTCCCCCTCCGTTGAAGCTTTCTTT. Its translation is CASSSPSVEAFF.

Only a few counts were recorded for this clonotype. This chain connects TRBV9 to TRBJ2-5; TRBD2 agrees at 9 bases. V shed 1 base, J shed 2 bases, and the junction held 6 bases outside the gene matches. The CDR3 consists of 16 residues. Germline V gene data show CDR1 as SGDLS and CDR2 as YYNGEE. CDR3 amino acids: CASSVSLAGEQETQYF. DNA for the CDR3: TGTGCCAGCAGCGTATCGTTAGCGGGAGAGCAAGAGACCCAGTACTTC.

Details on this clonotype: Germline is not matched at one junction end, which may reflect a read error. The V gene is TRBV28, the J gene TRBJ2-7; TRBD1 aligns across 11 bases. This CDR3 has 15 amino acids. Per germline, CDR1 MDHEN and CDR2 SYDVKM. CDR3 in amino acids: CASSTGQGASCEQYF. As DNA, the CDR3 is TGTGCCAGCAGCACCGGACAGGGGGCATCCTGCGAGCAGTACTTC.

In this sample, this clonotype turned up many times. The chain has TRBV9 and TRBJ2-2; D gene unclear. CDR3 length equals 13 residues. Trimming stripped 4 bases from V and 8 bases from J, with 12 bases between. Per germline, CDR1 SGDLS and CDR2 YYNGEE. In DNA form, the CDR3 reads TGTGCCAGCAGCAAAATTGCGACGGGGGAGCTGTTTTTT. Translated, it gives CASSKIATGELFF.

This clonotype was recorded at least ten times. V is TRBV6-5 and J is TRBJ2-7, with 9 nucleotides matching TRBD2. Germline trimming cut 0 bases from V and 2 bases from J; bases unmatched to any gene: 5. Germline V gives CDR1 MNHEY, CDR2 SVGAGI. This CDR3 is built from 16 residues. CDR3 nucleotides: TGTGCCAGCAGTTACTCGATGGGACTAGCTGCCTACGAGCAGTACTTC. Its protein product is CASSYSMGLAAYEQYF.

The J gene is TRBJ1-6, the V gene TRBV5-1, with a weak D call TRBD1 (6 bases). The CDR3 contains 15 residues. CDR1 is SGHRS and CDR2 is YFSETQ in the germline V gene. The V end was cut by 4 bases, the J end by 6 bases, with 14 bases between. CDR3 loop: CASSVQGPGNSPLHF. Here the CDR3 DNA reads TGCGCCAGCAGCGTACAGGGTCCGGGTAATTCACCCCTCCACTTT.

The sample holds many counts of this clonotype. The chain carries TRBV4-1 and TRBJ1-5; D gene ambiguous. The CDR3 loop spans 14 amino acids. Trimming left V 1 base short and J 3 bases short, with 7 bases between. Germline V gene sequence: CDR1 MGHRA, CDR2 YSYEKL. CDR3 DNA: TGCGCCAGCAGCCAAGTTTACTCCAATCAGCCCCAGCATTTT. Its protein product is CASSQVYSNQPQHF.

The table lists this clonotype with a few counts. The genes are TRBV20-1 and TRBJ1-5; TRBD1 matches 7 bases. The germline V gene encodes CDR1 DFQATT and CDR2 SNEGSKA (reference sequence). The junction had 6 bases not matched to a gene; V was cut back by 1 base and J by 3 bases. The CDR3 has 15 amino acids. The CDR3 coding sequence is TGCAGTGCTAGAGTGGAGGGGGCGGACAATCAGCCCCAGCATTTT. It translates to CSARVEGADNQPQHF.

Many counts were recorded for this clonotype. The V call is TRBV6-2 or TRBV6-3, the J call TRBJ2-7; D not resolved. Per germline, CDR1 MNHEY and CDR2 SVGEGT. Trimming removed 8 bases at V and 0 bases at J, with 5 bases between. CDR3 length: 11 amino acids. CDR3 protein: CASAVSYEQYF. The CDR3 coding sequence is TGTGCCAGCGCAGTCTCCTACGAGCAGTACTTC.

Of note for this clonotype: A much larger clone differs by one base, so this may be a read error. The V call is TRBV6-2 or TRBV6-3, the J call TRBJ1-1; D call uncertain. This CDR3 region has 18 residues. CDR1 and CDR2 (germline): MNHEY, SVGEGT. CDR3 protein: CASSYPRIEEKMNTEALF. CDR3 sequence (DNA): TGTGCCAGCAGTTACCCTCGTATAGAAGAAAAGATGAACACTGAAGCTCTCTTT.

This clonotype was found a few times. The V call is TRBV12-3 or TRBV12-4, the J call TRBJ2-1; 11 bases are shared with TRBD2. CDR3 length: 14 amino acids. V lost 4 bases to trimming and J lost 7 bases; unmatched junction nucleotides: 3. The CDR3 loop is CASSWTSGPNEQFF. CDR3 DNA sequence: TGTGCCAGCAGTTGGACTAGCGGGCCAAATGAGCAGTTCTTC.

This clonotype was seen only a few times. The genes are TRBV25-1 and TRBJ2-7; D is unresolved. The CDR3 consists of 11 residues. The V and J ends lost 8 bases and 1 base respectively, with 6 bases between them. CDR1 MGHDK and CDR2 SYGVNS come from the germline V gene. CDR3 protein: CASGVSYEQYF. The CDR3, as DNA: TGTGCCAGCGGTGTTTCCTACGAGCAGTACTTC.

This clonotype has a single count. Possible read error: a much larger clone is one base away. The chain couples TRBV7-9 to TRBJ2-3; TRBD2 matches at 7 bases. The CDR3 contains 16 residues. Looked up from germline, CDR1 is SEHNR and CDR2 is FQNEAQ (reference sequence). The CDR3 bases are TGTGCCAACAGCGCCCGGCTAGCGGAACTCACAGATACGCAGTATTTT. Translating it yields CANSARLAELTDTQYF.

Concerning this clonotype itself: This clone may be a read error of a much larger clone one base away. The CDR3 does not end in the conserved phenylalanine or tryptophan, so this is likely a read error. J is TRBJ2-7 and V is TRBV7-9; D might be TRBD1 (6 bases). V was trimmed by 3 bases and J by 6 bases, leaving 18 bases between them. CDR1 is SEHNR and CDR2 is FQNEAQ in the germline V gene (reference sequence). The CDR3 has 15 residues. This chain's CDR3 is CASSFSGTPMGEQYS. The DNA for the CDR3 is TGTGCCAGCAGCTTCTCCGGGACACCCATGGGCGAGCAGTACTCC.

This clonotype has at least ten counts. The CDR3 sequence: CSVDWNTGELFF. CDR3 DNA sequence: TGCAGCGTTGATTGGAACACCGGGGAGCTGTTTTTT. The rearrangement joins TRBV29-1 to TRBJ2-2; no definite D call. Looked up from germline, CDR1 is SQVTM and CDR2 is ANQGSEA. This CDR3 comprises 12 residues. With 3 bases removed from V and 1 base from J, the gap between germline ends came to 3 bases.